Presented here are 17 T cell receptor beta chains from one specimen sequenced in a study of blood T cell repertoires in COVID-19. Repertoires were generated with immunoSEQ multiplex PCR, while TCRdb's copy carries only in-frame clones and drops some. Here the sample spans fewer than 200,000 clones, around nine tenths being singletons. What was sequenced was peripheral blood. These receptors originate from a woman aged 18-29 years who had recovered from COVID-19.

The CDR3 nucleotides read TGTGCCAGCTCTAAGCCCTCGAACACTGAAGCTTTCTTT. It yields the protein CASSKPSNTEAFF. This chain links TRBV18 with TRBJ1-1; D is ambiguous. CDR1 is KGHSH, CDR2 LQKENI, per germline. This CDR3 spans 13 amino acids. With 6 bases removed from V and 1 base from J, the gap between germline ends came to 9 bases.

This chain links TRBV15 with TRBJ1-6, with a tentative D call TRBD1 (6 bases). Germline V gene sequence: CDR1 LNHNV, CDR2 YYDKDF (reference sequence). With 4 bases removed from V and 13 bases from J, the gap between germline ends came to 17 bases. CDR3 length equals 14 residues. The CDR3 reads CATSKGVEGVPLHF. CDR3 sequence (DNA): TGTGCCACCAGCAAGGGGGTCGAGGGGGTCCCCCTCCACTTT.

The rearrangement joins TRBV19 to TRBJ2-5; 11 bases map to TRBD1. V lost 8 bases and J lost 5; bases outside the gene matches: 7. The CDR3 runs to 14 residues. CDR1 is LNHDA, CDR2 SQIVND, per germline (reference sequence). The chain's CDR3 is CASWPGQGAETQYF. The CDR3 DNA is TGTGCCAGTTGGCCCGGACAGGGGGCGGAGACCCAGTACTTC.

The genes are TRBV4-1 and TRBJ1-4; D remains ambiguous. Deletions cut 1 base from V and 7 bases from J, with 10 bases between. The CDR3 totals 14 residues. Germline CDR1 reads MGHRA; CDR2 reads YSYEKL. In DNA, the CDR3 is TGCGCCAGCAGCCAAGTAAGCCCTGGTGAAAAACTGTTTTTT. Amino acids: CASSQVSPGEKLFF.

The chain links TRBV19 to TRBJ2-6, with TRBD1 matching over 11 bases. This CDR3 comprises 17 residues. Germline CDR1 is LNHDA and CDR2 is SQIVND (reference sequence). The V and J ends lost 3 bases and 4 bases, in that order; junction bases with no gene match: 5. The CDR3 spells CASSIGQGAIGANVLTF. The CDR3 coding sequence is TGTGCCAGTAGTATCGGACAGGGGGCTATAGGGGCCAACGTCCTGACTTTC.

The chain joins TRBV6-5 to TRBJ1-6; possibly TRBD1 for D (5 bases). Germline V gives CDR1 MNHEY, CDR2 SVGAGI. V was trimmed by 2 bases and J by 6 bases, leaving 11 bases between them. The CDR3 extends over 15 amino acids. In nucleotides, the CDR3 is TGTGCCAGCAGTTACCGCAGGGCCGTTAATTCACCCCTCCACTTT. It specifies CASSYRRAVNSPLHF.

The chain joins TRBV27 to TRBJ1-4, with D maybe TRBD1 (6 bases). The CDR3 spans 15 residues. The germline gives CDR1 MNHEY, CDR2 SMNVEV (reference sequence). V was cut by 5 bases and J by 3 bases, with 13 bases left in between. The CDR3 here is CASSPEGGANEKLFF. Written as DNA, the CDR3 is TGTGCCAGCAGTCCGGAGGGGGGGGCTAATGAAAAACTGTTTTTT.

The CDR3: CASTDEGSTNEKLFF. In DNA form, the CDR3 reads TGTGCCAGTACCGATGAGGGTTCAACTAATGAAAAACTGTTTTTT. The rearrangement joins TRBV19 to TRBJ1-4; D unclear. The germline gives CDR1 LNHDA, CDR2 SQIVND (reference sequence). Trimming removed 7 bases from V and 0 bases from J, with 12 bases in between. This CDR3 is built from 15 residues.

This rearrangement joins TRBV4-3 to TRBJ1-4; D gene ambiguous. This CDR3 spans 13 amino acids. The germline V and J ends were trimmed by 2 bases and 8 bases, with 9 bases remaining between them. CDR1 and CDR2 (germline): LGHNA, YSLEER. DNA of the CDR3: TGCGCCAGCAGCCAACAAAACAAGGAAAAACTGTTTTTT. Protein: CASSQQNKEKLFF.

The chain joins TRBV5-1 to TRBJ2-2; D might be TRBD1 (6 bases). The V gene lost 4 bases and the J gene lost 3 bases, with 16 bases spanning the gap. CDR3 length equals 16 residues. Per the germline V gene, CDR1 is SGHRS and CDR2 is YFSETQ. The CDR3 DNA sequence: TGCGCCAGCAGCGCTAAAATGACAGGCGACACCGGGGAGCTGTTTTTT. It translates to CASSAKMTGDTGELFF.

The table lists this clone with a few counts. The same CDR3 arises from other DNA sequences in this sample as well. The rearrangement links TRBV2 to TRBJ2-2; TRBD1 matches at 10 bases. The germline V gene has CDR1 SNHLY and CDR2 FYNNEI. CDR3 length: 15 residues. The V segment lost 8 bases and the J segment 2 bases; nucleotides outside the gene matches: 5. CDR3 bases: TGTGCCAGCTCAAGGACAGGGGGTAACACCGGGGAGCTGTTTTTT. As protein: CASSRTGGNTGELFF.

The chain employs TRBV2 and TRBJ1-4; D is unclear. The germline CDR1 and CDR2 sequences are SNHLY and FYNNEI. CDR3 size: 14 residues. The V and J ends lost 1 base and 5 bases respectively, with 8 bases between them. This CDR3 reads CASSEVGDNEKLFF. The CDR3 nucleotides read TGTGCCAGCAGTGAAGTAGGAGACAATGAAAAACTGTTTTTT.

This chain joins TRBV30 and TRBJ2-1, with D perhaps TRBD1 (6 bases). Per germline, CDR1 GTSNPN and CDR2 SVGIG (reference sequence). The CDR3 consists of 15 residues. V lost 3 bases and J lost 5, with 17 bases in between. The DNA of the CDR3 is TGTGCCTGGAGACGGTATTTCGACAGGAACAATGAGCAGTTCTTC. Residues: CAWRRYFDRNNEQFF.

The V call is TRBV5-1, the J call TRBJ1-3; possibly TRBD1 for D (5 bases). The germline gives CDR1 SGHRS, CDR2 YFSETQ. V was shortened by 3 bases and J by 2 bases, with 18 bases between the two germline ends. The CDR3 totals 17 residues. In DNA, the CDR3 is TGCGCCAGCAGCTACTCACTGTGGGGGGAGGCTGGAAACACCATATATTTT. Translating gives CASSYSLWGEAGNTIYF.

The J gene is TRBJ2-1, the V gene TRBV3-1 (or the pseudogene TRBV3-2), with 11 bases matching TRBD2. The CDR3 spans 15 residues. Losses at the gene ends were 5 bases for V and 9 bases for J; bases not matched to a gene: 9. CDR1 is LGHDT, CDR2 YNNKEL, per germline (reference sequence). The CDR3: CASSLTGTSGSEQFF. The CDR3 region has the DNA TGTGCCAGCAGCTTGACCGGGACTAGCGGTAGTGAGCAGTTCTTC.

To note about this clone: An end of the junction does not agree with germline; a read error may underlie this. V gene TRBV28 combines with J gene TRBJ1-5; maybe TRBD1 (5 bases). In germline, CDR1 is MDHEN, CDR2 SYDVKM. This CDR3 region has 14 residues. CDR3 amino acids: CASSLGWGNQPQHF. For the CDR3, the DNA is TGTGCCAGCAGTTTAGGCTGGGGCAACCAGCCCCAGCATTTT. The variable domain in full, with the rest retrieved from reference TRBV28 and TRBJ1-5, is DVKVTQSSRYLVKRTGEKVFLECVQDMDHENMFWYRQDPGLGLRLIYFSYDVKMKEKGDIPEGYSVSREKKERFSLILESASTNQTSMYLCASSLGWGNQPQHFGDGTRLSIL.

This sequence joins TRBV29-1 and TRBJ2-3, with 8 bases identical to TRBD2. J was trimmed by 4 bases and V by 1 base; bases with no gene match: 13. Germline V CDR1 and CDR2: SQVTM, ANQGSEA. The CDR3 is 17 residues long. CDR3 coding DNA: TGCAGCGTTGAAGGTGCGATTGGGACTAGGGAATCAGATACGCAGTATTTT. As protein: CSVEGAIGTRESDTQYF.